The rows below give T cell receptor beta chains drawn from one sample of a study of shared clonotypes between healthy human individuals. The data were produced by immunoSEQ multiplex PCR, yet TCRdb's version contains in-frame clones alone and is incomplete. Among more than 2 million clones listed, approximately 96% were seen once. The source material was naive CD4+ T cells sorted from blood. These receptor sequences come from a man between 18 and 29 years old in good health. Both conserved end residues are part of each CDR3. Each record gives: V gene, J gene, D gene, CDR3 protein, CDR3 DNA. D genes are given only for firm matches.

v_call: TRBV18; j_call: TRBJ2-2; d_call: .; cdr3_aa: CASSWDLANTGELFF; cdr3_nt: TGTGCCAGCTCATGGGACCTCGCGAACACCGGGGAGCTGTTTTTT
v_call: TRBV6-1; j_call: TRBJ1-2; d_call: .; cdr3_aa: CASSEGGVGYGYTF; cdr3_nt: TGTGCCAGCAGTGAAGGGGGAGTGGGATATGGCTACACCTTC
v_call: TRBV7-7; j_call: TRBJ2-1; d_call: .; cdr3_aa: CASSVNRDPGDEQFF; cdr3_nt: TGTGCTAGCAGCGTTAACCGGGACCCTGGGGATGAGCAGTTCTTC
v_call: TRBV25-1; j_call: TRBJ1-2; d_call: .; cdr3_aa: CASSEGGTSYGYTF; cdr3_nt: TGTGCCAGCAGTGAAGGGGGCACATCCTATGGCTACACCTTC
v_call: TRBV2; j_call: TRBJ1-2; d_call: TRBD1; cdr3_aa: CASSERDRGYGYTF; cdr3_nt: TGTGCCAGCAGTGAGCGGGACAGGGGGTATGGCTACACCTTC
v_call: TRBV6-5; j_call: TRBJ1-4; d_call: TRBD1; cdr3_aa: CASSYSGTGRMGRLFF; cdr3_nt: TGTGCCAGCAGTTACTCCGGGACAGGGCGTATGGGTAGACTGTTTTTT
v_call: TRBV7-2; j_call: TRBJ2-3; d_call: .; cdr3_aa: CASSLIGPLGTTDTQYF; cdr3_nt: TGTGCCAGCAGCTTGATAGGGCCTCTGGGAACCACAGATACGCAGTATTTT
v_call: TRBV30; j_call: TRBJ1-3; d_call: TRBD1; cdr3_aa: CAWSPLRGAGNTIYF; cdr3_nt: TGTGCCTGGAGCCCACTCAGGGGGGCGGGAAACACCATATATTTT
v_call: TRBV19; j_call: TRBJ2-3; d_call: .; cdr3_aa: CASSTKADTQYF; cdr3_nt: TGTGCCAGTAGTACCAAAGCAGATACGCAGTATTTT
v_call: TRBV10-3; j_call: TRBJ2-5; d_call: .; cdr3_aa: CAIKALQTAETQYF; cdr3_nt: TGTGCCATCAAGGCCCTACAGACCGCAGAGACCCAGTACTTC